The rows below give T cell receptor beta chains drawn from one sample of a study of regulatory T cells in long-lasting Graves disease. TCRdb used MiXCR to reprocess the multiplex PCR reads, holding one entry per CDR3 protein. This sample has around 250,000 distinct CDR3 sequences, with about 18% found just once. These records were also assigned to another study, of T cells in Graves' hyperthyroidism and ophthalmopathy.

The sample in question was peripheral blood mononuclear cells (PBMCs), obtained at new diagnosis, from a patient treated with antithyroid drugs. These TCRs come from a woman in her 30s with Graves disease. CDR3s include the opening cysteine and the closing phenylalanine or tryptophan. A D gene is named only where the DNA matches it firmly. Where a row states a size, it is once, few, many or the class of an expanded clone; other rows omit it.

V gene	clone size	J gene	D gene	CDR3 protein	CDR3 DNA
TRBV12-3/TRBV12-4	many	TRBJ1-2	TRBD1	CASSRDSYGYTF	TGTGCCAGCAGCCGGGACAGTTATGGCTACACCTTC
TRBV5-1	-	TRBJ2-1	-	CASGRDLPNEQFF	TGCGCCAGCGGACGAGACTTGCCCAATGAGCAGTTCTTC
TRBV11-2	many	TRBJ1-6	-	CASSRDYNSPLHF	TGTGCCAGCAGCCGTGACTATAATTCACCCCTCCACTTT
TRBV3-1	many	TRBJ2-7	-	CASSQRRTAYEQYF	TGTGCCAGCAGCCAGCGGAGGACAGCCTACGAGCAGTACTTC
TRBV5-1	-	TRBJ2-2	-	CASSLGQRYTGELFF	TGCGCCAGCAGCTTGGGACAGCGGTACACCGGGGAGCTGTTTTTT
TRBV19	many	TRBJ1-3	-	CASNPPQGSGNTIYF	TGTGCCAGTAACCCCCCACAGGGCTCTGGAAACACCATATATTTT
TRBV7-3	many	TRBJ2-1	TRBD2	CASSLRVLAGGYNEQFF	TGTGCCAGCAGCTTAAGAGTACTAGCGGGGGGCTACAATGAGCAGTTCTTC
TRBV25-1	many	TRBJ1-1	-	CASSEDPYSTEAFF	TGTGCCAGCAGTGAGGACCCATATTCAACTGAAGCTTTCTTT
TRBV2	many	TRBJ2-3	TRBD2	CASSEGGLAADTQYF	TGTGCCAGCAGTGAAGGGGGACTAGCAGCCGATACGCAGTATTTT
TRBV20-1	many	TRBJ1-2	-	CSAREPGLPAGYTF	TGCAGTGCTAGAGAACCGGGATTACCGGCGGGCTACACCTTC
TRBV15	many	TRBJ1-5	-	CATSRGGGNQPQHF	TGTGCCACCAGCAGAGGCGGGGGCAATCAGCCCCAGCATTTT
TRBV12-3/TRBV12-4	many	TRBJ2-7	TRBD1	CASSGTGPNPYEQYF	TGTGCCAGCAGTGGGACAGGGCCAAACCCCTACGAGCAGTACTTC
TRBV5-1	many	TRBJ1-1	-	CASSLRGNMNTEAFF	TGCGCCAGCAGCTTGAGGGGCAATATGAACACTGAAGCTTTCTTT
TRBV14	many	TRBJ2-1	-	CASSQANGNEQFF	TGTGCCAGCAGCCAAGCGAACGGGAATGAGCAGTTCTTC
TRBV2	many	TRBJ2-7	-	CASREEYEQYF	TGTGCCAGCAGAGAGGAATACGAGCAGTACTTC
TRBV19	few	TRBJ2-5	-	CASSMPGKSQETQYF	TGTGCCAGTAGTATGCCGGGGAAGTCCCAAGAGACCCAGTACTTC
TRBV12-3/TRBV12-4	-	TRBJ2-7	TRBD2	CASSSTGTSSYEQYF	TGTGCCAGCAGTTCCACCGGGACTAGTTCCTACGAGCAGTACTTC
TRBV7-9	once	TRBJ2-2	TRBD1	CASTTPQGADTGELFF	TGTGCCAGCACCACACCCCAGGGGGCGGACACCGGGGAGCTGTTTTTT
TRBV6-1	-	TRBJ2-3	TRBD2	CASSPPGAGYTDTQYF	TGTGCCAGCAGTCCTCCGGGAGCGGGGTACACAGATACGCAGTATTTT
TRBV20-1	many	TRBJ2-5	-	CSAAGPPGETQYF	TGCAGTGCTGCCGGACCCCCCGGGGAGACCCAGTACTTC
TRBV3-1	many	TRBJ2-3	-	CASSQAGDGTDTQYF	TGTGCCAGCAGCCAAGCGGGTGACGGCACAGATACGCAGTATTTT
TRBV5-1	many	TRBJ1-2	-	CASSRTGVYGYTF	TGCGCCAGCAGCCGGACGGGCGTCTATGGCTACACCTTC
TRBV9	many	TRBJ2-2	-	CASSARDWRDTGELFF	TGTGCCAGCAGCGCGAGGGACTGGAGGGACACCGGGGAGCTGTTTTTT
TRBV6-5	many	TRBJ1-1	-	CASSYSRNTEAFF	TGTGCCAGCAGTTACTCCAGGAACACTGAAGCTTTCTTT
TRBV7-8	many	TRBJ1-6	-	CASSLQRQNSPLHF	TGTGCCAGCAGCTTGCAGAGACAGAATTCACCCCTCCACTTT
TRBV20-1	many	TRBJ2-7	-	CSASVGPGHEQYF	TGCAGTGCTAGCGTTGGCCCGGGGCACGAGCAGTACTTC
TRBV7-9	many	TRBJ1-5	TRBD1	CASSQNHRGSNQPQHF	TGTGCCAGCAGCCAAAACCACAGGGGCAGCAATCAGCCCCAGCATTTT
TRBV20-1	many	TRBJ2-5	TRBD1	CSALHLGTGNFETQYF	TGCAGTGCCTTGCACTTGGGGACAGGGAATTTCGAGACCCAGTACTTC
TRBV12-3/TRBV12-4	many	TRBJ1-2	-	CASSIQEYHGYTF	TGTGCCAGCAGTATACAGGAATATCATGGCTACACCTTC
TRBV20-1	many	TRBJ2-7	TRBD2	CSASRTDGTSSYEQYF	TGCAGTGCGTCGAGGACCGACGGGACTAGCTCCTACGAGCAGTACTTC
TRBV28	-	TRBJ2-7	TRBD1	CASSGGQGGYEQYF	TGTGCCAGCAGTGGGGGACAGGGGGGATACGAGCAGTACTTC
TRBV6-5	-	TRBJ2-2	TRBD1	CASSYSRIGTGTSGELFF	TGTGCCAGCAGTTACTCTCGTATCGGGACAGGGACCTCCGGGGAGCTGTTTTTT
TRBV7-9	-	TRBJ2-1	TRBD2	CASSPFPPREGYEQFF	TGTGCCAGCAGCCCCTTTCCCCCGAGGGAGGGTTATGAGCAGTTCTTC
TRBV7-9	many	TRBJ2-3	TRBD2	CASSSFIGGSTDTQYF	TGTGCCAGCAGCTCATTTATCGGGGGGTCCACAGATACGCAGTATTTT
TRBV4-1	many	TRBJ2-7	-	CASSQAALSYEQYF	TGCGCCAGCAGCCAGGCGGCCCTATCCTACGAGCAGTACTTC
TRBV4-1	-	TRBJ2-7	-	CASSQMLDRLGSYEQYF	TGCGCCAGCAGCCAGATGTTGGACCGGTTGGGCTCCTACGAGCAGTACTTC
TRBV5-4	many	TRBJ1-4	TRBD1	CASSADRDHEKLFF	TGTGCCAGCAGCGCGGACAGGGATCACGAAAAACTGTTTTTT
TRBV18	once	TRBJ2-2	TRBD1	CASSPLIGQGNTGELCF	TGTGCCAGCTCACCATTAATCGGACAGGGCAACACCGGGGAGCTGTGTTTT
TRBV20-1	many	TRBJ1-5	-	CSARDLAGYSNQPQHF	TGCAGTGCTAGAGATTTGGCAGGATATAGCAATCAGCCCCAGCATTTT
TRBV7-6	-	TRBJ2-1	-	CASSLNPAYGNEQFF	TGTGCCAGCAGCTTAAACCCAGCGTATGGCAATGAGCAGTTCTTC
TRBV20-1	medium-sized	TRBJ1-2	TRBD1	CSAISGTGFYGYTF	TGCAGTGCTATCTCCGGGACAGGGTTCTATGGCTACACCTTC
TRBV7-3	many	TRBJ2-3	-	CASSLQPSDTQYF	TGTGCCAGCAGCTTACAACCCTCAGATACGCAGTATTTT
TRBV7-2	-	TRBJ2-5	TRBD2	CASSLSSLAGGLETQYF	TGTGCCAGCAGTTTATCCTCGCTAGCGGGAGGGCTAGAGACCCAGTACTTC
TRBV7-2	many	TRBJ2-1	TRBD1	CASSYIGTASNEQFF	TGTGCCAGCAGTTATATTGGGACAGCCTCAAATGAGCAGTTCTTC
TRBV9	few	TRBJ2-6	-	CASSSKTGSGANVLTF	TGTGCCAGCAGCTCCAAGACGGGCTCTGGGGCCAACGTCCTGACTTTC
TRBV12-3/TRBV12-4	many	TRBJ2-2	TRBD1	CASRPRQGNTGELFF	TGTGCCAGCAGACCAAGACAGGGGAACACCGGGGAGCTGTTTTTT
TRBV11-2	many	TRBJ2-7	-	CTSSTEARLEQYF	TGTACCAGCAGCACCGAAGCTCGCCTCGAGCAGTACTTC
TRBV11-2	many	TRBJ2-1	-	CASSHEPGAGEQFF	TGTGCCAGCAGCCATGAACCAGGGGCCGGTGAGCAGTTCTTC
TRBV27	many	TRBJ1-5	-	CASSGRDNPDLFNQPQHF	TGTGCCAGCAGTGGAAGGGACAACCCCGACCTTTTCAATCAGCCCCAGCATTTT
TRBV6-5	many	TRBJ1-1	TRBD1	CASSYEGTGATEAFF	TGTGCCAGCAGCTACGAGGGGACAGGGGCCACTGAAGCTTTCTTT
TRBV12-3/TRBV12-4	few	TRBJ2-3	-	CASSNSGKDTQYF	TGTGCCAGCAGTAATTCAGGGAAAGATACGCAGTATTTT
TRBV2	-	TRBJ2-2	-	CASSDKGGDTGELFF	TGTGCCAGCAGTGATAAGGGGGGGGACACCGGGGAGCTGTTTTTT
TRBV7-2	many	TRBJ1-4	-	CASSAAGGGDEKLFF	TGTGCCAGCAGTGCCGCCGGGGGGGGAGATGAAAAACTGTTTTTT
TRBV11-2	many	TRBJ2-5	TRBD2	CASSLGGTSGGAGETQYF	TGTGCCAGCAGCTTAGGAGGGACTAGCGGGGGGGCGGGAGAGACCCAGTACTTC
TRBV29-1	many	TRBJ1-2	-	CSVEGAGYGYTF	TGCAGCGTTGAAGGCGCAGGCTATGGCTACACCTTC
TRBV6-4	many	TRBJ2-6	TRBD1	CASSGGTGDGANVLTF	TGTGCCAGCAGTGGCGGGACAGGGGATGGGGCCAACGTCCTGACTTTC
TRBV12-3/TRBV12-4	-	TRBJ2-7	TRBD2	CASSTDSRTSGSDTISYEQYF	TGTGCCAGCAGCACGGATTCCCGGACTAGCGGGAGCGATACCATTAGCTACGAGCAGTACTTC
TRBV12-3/TRBV12-4	many	TRBJ2-2	-	CASSLAQDRAGELFF	TGTGCCAGCAGTTTAGCGCAAGACCGAGCCGGGGAGCTGTTTTTT
TRBV29-1	-	TRBJ2-3	-	CSVEDRFRERSQDTQYF	TGCAGCGTTGAAGATCGGTTCAGGGAACGGTCACAAGATACGCAGTATTTT